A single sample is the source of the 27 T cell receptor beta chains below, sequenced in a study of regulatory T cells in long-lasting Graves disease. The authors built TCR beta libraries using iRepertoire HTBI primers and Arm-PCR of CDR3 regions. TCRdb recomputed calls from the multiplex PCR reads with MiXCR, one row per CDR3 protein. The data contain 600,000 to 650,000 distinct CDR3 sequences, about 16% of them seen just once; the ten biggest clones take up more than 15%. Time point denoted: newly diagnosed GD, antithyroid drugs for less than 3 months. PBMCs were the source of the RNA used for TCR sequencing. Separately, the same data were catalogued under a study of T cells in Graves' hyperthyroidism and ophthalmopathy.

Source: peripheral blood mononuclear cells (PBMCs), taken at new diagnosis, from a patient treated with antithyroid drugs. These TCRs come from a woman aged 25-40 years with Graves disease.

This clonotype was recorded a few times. Here the CDR3 reads CAWSQGIQQREKLFF. For the CDR3, the DNA is TGTGCCTGGAGTCAAGGAATTCAACAGCGGGAAAAACTGTTTTTT. The chain couples TRBV30 to TRBJ1-4, with D unresolved. Deletions cut 2 bases from V and 8 bases from J, with 18 bases between. This CDR3 comprises 15 residues. Germline V gene lookup returns CDR1 GTSNPN and CDR2 SVGIG (reference sequence).

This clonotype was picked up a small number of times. CDR3 amino acids: CASLSRAIYF. Here the CDR3 DNA reads TGTGCCAGCCTAAGTCGGGCCATATATTTT. The chain has TRBV6-1 and TRBJ1-3; no firm D call. Looked up from germline, CDR1 is MNHNS and CDR2 is SASEGT. Trimming took off 8 bases at V and 11 bases at J, with 10 bases between the two ends. CDR3 length equals 10 residues.

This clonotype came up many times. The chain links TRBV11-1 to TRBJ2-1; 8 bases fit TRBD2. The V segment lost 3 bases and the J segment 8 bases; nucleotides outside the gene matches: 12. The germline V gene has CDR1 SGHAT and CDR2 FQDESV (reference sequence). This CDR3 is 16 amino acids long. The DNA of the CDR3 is TGTGCCAGCAGCTTTAGTGTCGGACTAGCAATCGATGAGCAGTTCTTC. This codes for CASSFSVGLAIDEQFF.

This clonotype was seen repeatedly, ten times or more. The CDR3 region is CASSFFSGNTIYF. The CDR3 DNA is TGTGCCAGCAGTTTTTTTTCTGGAAACACCATATATTTT. This chain connects TRBV28 to TRBJ1-3, with D unclear. Germline-derived CDR1 and CDR2 are MDHEN and SYDVKM. The CDR3 contains 13 residues. V lost 3 bases and J lost 1, with 4 bases in between. Supplemented by reference TRBV28 and TRBJ1-3, the full variable domain reads DVKVTQSSRYLVKRTGEKVFLECVQDMDHENMFWYRQDPGLGLRLIYFSYDVKMKEKGDIPEGYSVSREKKERFSLILESASTNQTSMYLCASSFFSGNTIYFGEGSWLTVV.

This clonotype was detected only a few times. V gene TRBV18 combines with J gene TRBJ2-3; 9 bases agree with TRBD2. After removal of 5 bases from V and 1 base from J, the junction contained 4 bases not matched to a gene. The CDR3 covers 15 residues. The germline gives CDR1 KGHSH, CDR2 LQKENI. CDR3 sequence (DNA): TGTGCCAGCTCAGAAGGACTAGCGCGCACAGATACGCAGTATTTT. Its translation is CASSEGLARTDTQYF.

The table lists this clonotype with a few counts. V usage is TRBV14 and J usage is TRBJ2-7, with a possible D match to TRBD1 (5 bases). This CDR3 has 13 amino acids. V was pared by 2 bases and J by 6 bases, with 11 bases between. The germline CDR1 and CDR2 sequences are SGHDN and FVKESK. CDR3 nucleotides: TGTGCCAGCAGCCAATCGGCAGGGCGCGAGCAGTACTTC. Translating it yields CASSQSAGREQYF.

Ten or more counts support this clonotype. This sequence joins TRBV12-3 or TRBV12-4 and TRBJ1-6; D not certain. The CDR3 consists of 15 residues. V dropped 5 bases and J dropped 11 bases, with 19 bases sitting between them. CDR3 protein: CASSAQSHREAPLHF. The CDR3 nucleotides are TGTGCCAGCAGTGCCCAGAGCCATAGGGAGGCACCCCTCCACTTT.

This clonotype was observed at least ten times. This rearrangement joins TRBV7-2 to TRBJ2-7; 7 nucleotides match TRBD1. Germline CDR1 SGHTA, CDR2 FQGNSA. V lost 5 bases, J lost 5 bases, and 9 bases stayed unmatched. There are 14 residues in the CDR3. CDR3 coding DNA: TGTGCCAGCAGCGGATTAACAGGGGTCGACGAGCAGTACTTC. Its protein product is CASSGLTGVDEQYF.

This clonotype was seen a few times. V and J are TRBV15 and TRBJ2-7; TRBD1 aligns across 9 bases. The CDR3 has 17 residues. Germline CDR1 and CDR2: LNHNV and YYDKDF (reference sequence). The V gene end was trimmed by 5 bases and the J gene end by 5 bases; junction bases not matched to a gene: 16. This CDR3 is CATSHRGRGTGTHEQYF. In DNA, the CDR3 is TGTGCCACCAGCCATCGGGGCCGCGGGACAGGGACCCACGAGCAGTACTTC. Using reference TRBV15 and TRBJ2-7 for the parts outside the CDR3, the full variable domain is DAMVIQNPRYQVTQFGKPVTLSCSQTLNHNVMYWYQQKSSQAPKLLFHYYDKDFNNEADTPDNFQSRRPNTSFCFLDIRSPGLGDTAMYLCATSHRGRGTGTHEQYFGPGTRLTVT.

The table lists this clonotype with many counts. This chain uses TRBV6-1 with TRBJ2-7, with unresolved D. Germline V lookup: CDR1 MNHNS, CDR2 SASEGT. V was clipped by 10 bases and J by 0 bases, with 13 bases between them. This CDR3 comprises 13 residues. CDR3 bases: TGTGCCACCTCTCGCCGGAGCTCCTACGAGCAGTACTTC. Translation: CATSRRSSYEQYF.

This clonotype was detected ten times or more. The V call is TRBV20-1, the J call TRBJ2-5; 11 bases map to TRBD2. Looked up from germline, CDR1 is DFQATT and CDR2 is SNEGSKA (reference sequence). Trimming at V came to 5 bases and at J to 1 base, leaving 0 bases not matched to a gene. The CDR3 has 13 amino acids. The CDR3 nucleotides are TGCAGTGCTGGACTAGCGGGCCAAGAGACCCAGTACTTC. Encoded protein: CSAGLAGQETQYF.

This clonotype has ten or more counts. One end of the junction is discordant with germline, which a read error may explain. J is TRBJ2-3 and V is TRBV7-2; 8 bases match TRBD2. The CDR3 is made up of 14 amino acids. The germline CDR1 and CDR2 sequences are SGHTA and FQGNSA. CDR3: CASSLTGGPDTQYF. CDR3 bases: TGCGCCAGCAGCTTGACGGGAGGGCCGGATACGCAGTATTTT. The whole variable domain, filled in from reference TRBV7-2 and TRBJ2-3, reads GAGVSQSPSNKVTEKGKDVELRCDPISGHTALYWYRQSLGQGLEFLIYFQGNSAPDKSGLPSDRFSAERTGGSVSTLTIQRTQQEDSAVYLCASSLTGGPDTQYFGPGTRLTVL.

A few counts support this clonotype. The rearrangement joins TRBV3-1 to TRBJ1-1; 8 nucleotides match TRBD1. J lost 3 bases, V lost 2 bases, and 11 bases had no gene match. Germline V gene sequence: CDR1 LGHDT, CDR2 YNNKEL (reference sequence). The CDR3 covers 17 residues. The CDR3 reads CASSQPGTGLLDTEAFF. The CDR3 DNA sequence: TGTGCCAGCAGCCAACCCGGGACAGGTTTATTGGACACTGAAGCTTTCTTT.

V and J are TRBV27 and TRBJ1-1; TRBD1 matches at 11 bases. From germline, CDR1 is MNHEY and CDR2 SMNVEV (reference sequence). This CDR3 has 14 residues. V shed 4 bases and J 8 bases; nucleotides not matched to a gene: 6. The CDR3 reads CASSWTGGDLEAFF. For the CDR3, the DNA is TGTGCCAGCAGTTGGACAGGGGGCGACCTCGAAGCTTTCTTT.

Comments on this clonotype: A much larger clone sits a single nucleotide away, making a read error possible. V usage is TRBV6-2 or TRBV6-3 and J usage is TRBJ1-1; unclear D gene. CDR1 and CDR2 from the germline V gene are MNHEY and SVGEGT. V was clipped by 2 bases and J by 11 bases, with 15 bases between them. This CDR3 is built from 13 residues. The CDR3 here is CASSYNPTVGAFF. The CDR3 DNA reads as TGTGCCAGCAGTTACAATCCGACGGTTGGGGCTTTCTTT.

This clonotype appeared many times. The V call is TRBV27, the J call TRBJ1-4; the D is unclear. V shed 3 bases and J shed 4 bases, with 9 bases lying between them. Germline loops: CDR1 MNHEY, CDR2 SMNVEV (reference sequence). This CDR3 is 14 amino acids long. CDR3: CASSFATDNEKLFF. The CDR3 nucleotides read TGTGCCAGCAGTTTTGCGACCGATAATGAAAAACTGTTTTTT.

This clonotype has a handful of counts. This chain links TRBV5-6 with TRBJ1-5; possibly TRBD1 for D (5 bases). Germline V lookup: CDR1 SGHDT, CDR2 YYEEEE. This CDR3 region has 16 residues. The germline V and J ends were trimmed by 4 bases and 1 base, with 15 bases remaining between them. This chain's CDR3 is CASSPRARGSNQPQHF. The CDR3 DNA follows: TGTGCCAGCAGCCCAAGGGCCCGGGGGAGCAATCAGCCCCAGCATTTT.

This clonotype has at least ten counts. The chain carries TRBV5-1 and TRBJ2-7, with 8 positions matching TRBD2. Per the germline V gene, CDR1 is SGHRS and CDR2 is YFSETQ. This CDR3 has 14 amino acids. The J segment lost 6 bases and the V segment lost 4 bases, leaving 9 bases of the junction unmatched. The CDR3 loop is CASSPAGAGAEQYF. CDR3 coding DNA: TGCGCCAGCAGCCCGGCCGGAGCGGGAGCCGAGCAGTACTTC.

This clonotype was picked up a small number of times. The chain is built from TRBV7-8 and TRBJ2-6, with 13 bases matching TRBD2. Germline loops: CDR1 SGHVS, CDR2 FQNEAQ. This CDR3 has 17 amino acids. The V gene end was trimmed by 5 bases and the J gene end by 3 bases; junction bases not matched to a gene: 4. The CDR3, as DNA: TGTGCCAGCAGCAGCGGACTAGCGGGAGTTGGGGCCAACGTCCTGACTTTC. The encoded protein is CASSSGLAGVGANVLTF.

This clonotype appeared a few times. This CDR3 reads CASSPTDRPNQPQHF. The DNA for the CDR3 is TGTGCCAGCTCACCTACGGACAGGCCCAATCAGCCCCAGCATTTT. The chain recombines TRBV18 with TRBJ1-5, with 7 nucleotides matching TRBD1. The CDR3 has 15 residues. CDR1 is KGHSH, CDR2 LQKENI, per germline. Losses at the gene ends were 3 bases for V and 3 bases for J; bases not matched to a gene: 5.

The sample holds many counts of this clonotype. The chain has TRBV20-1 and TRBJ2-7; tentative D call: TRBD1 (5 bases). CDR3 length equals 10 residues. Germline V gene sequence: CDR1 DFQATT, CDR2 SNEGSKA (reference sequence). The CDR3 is CRDTSYEQYF. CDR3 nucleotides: TGCAGGGACACTTCCTACGAGCAGTACTTC.

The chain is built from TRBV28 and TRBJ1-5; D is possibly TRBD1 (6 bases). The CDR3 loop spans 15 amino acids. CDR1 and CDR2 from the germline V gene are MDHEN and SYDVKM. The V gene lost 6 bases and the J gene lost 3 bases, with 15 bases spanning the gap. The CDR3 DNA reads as TGTGCCAGCAGATCCCAGGACAGAAACAATCAGCCCCAGCATTTT. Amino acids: CASRSQDRNNQPQHF.

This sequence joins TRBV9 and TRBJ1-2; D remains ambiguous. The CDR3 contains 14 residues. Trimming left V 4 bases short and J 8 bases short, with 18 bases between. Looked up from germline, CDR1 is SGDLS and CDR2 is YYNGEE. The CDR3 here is CASSPGLSTRGYTF. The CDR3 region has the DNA TGTGCCAGCAGCCCAGGACTTTCAACCCGGGGCTACACCTTC.

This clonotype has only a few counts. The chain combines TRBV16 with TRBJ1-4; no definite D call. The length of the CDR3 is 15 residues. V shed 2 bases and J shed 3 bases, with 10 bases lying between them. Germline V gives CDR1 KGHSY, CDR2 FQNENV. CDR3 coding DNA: TGTGCCAGCAGCCAAAAGATTGCACCTAATGAAAAACTGTTTTTT. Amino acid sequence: CASSQKIAPNEKLFF.

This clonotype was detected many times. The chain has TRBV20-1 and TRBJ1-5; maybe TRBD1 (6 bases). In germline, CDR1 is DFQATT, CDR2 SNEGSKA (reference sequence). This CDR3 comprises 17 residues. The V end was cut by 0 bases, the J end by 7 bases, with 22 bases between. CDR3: CSARDQRGGWRGQPQHF. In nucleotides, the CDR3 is TGCAGTGCTAGAGATCAGAGGGGGGGGTGGCGTGGCCAGCCCCAGCATTTT.

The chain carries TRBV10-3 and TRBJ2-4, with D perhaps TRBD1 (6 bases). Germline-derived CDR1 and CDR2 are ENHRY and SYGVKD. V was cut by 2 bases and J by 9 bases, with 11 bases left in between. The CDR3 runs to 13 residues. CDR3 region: CAISETGQFIQYF. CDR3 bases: TGTGCCATCAGTGAGACAGGACAGTTCATTCAGTACTTC.

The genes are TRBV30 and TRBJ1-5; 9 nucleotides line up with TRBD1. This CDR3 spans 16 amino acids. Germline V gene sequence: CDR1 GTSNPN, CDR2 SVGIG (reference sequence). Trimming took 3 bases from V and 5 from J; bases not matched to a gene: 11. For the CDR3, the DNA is TGTGCCTGGAGCTTAGAGGACAGGGGCAGAGATCAGCCCCAGCATTTT. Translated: CAWSLEDRGRDQPQHF.